This T cell receptor beta chain was obtained from a study of T cell responses to AZD1222 COVID-19 vaccine. Overall study results and limits: Increases in Spike-specific TCR breadth and depth were seen after two AZD1222 doses. Baseline seropositives among AZD1222 recipients totaled only 6 or 7. The sample set comprised mostly white British donors with more females, and clonal diversity was possibly underestimated. The reported proportion of spike-specific TCRs targeting unmutated variant regions was nearly half.

Germline V CDR1 and CDR2: MNHEY, SMNVEV (reference sequence). V dropped 2 bases and J dropped 0 bases, with 8 bases sitting between them. This CDR3 is 14 amino acids long. Measured with immunoSEQ multiplex PCR; TCRdb has only the in-frame clones, and not every one. The sample has some 120,000 clones, about 92% seen once. This clone was observed once. Its target is not known. The sample contains more than one DNA sequence encoding this CDR3. This TCR derives from an adult in good health. The chain couples TRBV27 to TRBJ2-7, with D perhaps TRBD1 (6 bases). This specimen consisted of peripheral blood, obtained on day 0 of MenACWY control vaccination. CDR3: CASSLKGVSYEQYF. CDR3 in DNA: TGTGCCAGCAGTTTAAAGGGGGTCTCCTACGAGCAGTACTTC.